These 31 T cell receptor beta chains share one sample of origin, sequenced in a study of shared clonotypes between healthy human individuals. Some clones are missing from TCRdb's copy, which holds only in-frame ones; the method was immunoSEQ multiplex PCR. The repertoire holds 2 million to 2.5 million clones, more than 85% seen once, with 0.39% in the top ten. Sequencing was done on a sample of naive CD4+ T cells from PBMCs. The subset here: CD45RA+ positively selected. These receptors were taken from a man in his late teens or twenties in good health. Some clones in this sample may be carry-over from other donors' samples.

The chain links TRBV10-3 to TRBJ1-1; perhaps TRBD1 as D (5 bases). CDR1 and CDR2 (germline): ENHRY, SYGVKD. The CDR3 spans 12 residues. Deletions cut 5 bases from V and 6 bases from J, with 10 bases between. CDR3 DNA: TGTGCCATCAGTCCTTCAGGGCCTGAAGCTTTCTTT. Translated, it gives CAISPSGPEAFF.

The CDR3 spells CSVEGRQTNYGYTF. Here the CDR3 DNA reads TGCAGCGTTGAAGGTCGTCAGACCAACTATGGCTACACCTTC. The rearrangement joins TRBV29-1 to TRBJ1-2, with D uncertain. Germline V CDR1 and CDR2: SQVTM, ANQGSEA. This CDR3 comprises 14 residues. Deletions cut 1 base from V and 2 bases from J, with 11 bases between.

With regard to this clone: This CDR3 is also generated by other DNA sequences in the sample. The CDR3 here is CASSLGQSTDTQYF. The CDR3 nucleotides are TGTGCCAGCAGCTTAGGACAGAGCACAGATACGCAGTATTTT. The chain joins TRBV11-3 to TRBJ2-3; maybe TRBD1 (5 bases). The ends were cut back, 1 base at V and 0 bases at J, with 5 bases in the middle. The CDR3 runs 14 residues. The germline gives CDR1 SGHNT, CDR2 YENEEA. The full variable domain, its missing parts supplied by reference TRBV11-3 and TRBJ2-3, is EAGVVQSPRYKIIEKKQPVAFWCNPISGHNTLYWYLQNLGQGPELLIRYENEEAVDDSQLPKDRFSAERLKGVDSTLKIQPAELGDSAVYLCASSLGQSTDTQYFGPGTRLTVL.

The V call is TRBV5-1, the J call TRBJ2-7; TRBD1 matches 7 bases. With V trimmed by 5 bases and J by 3 bases, 2 bases remained unmatched. The CDR3 extends over 12 amino acids. Germline V lookup: CDR1 SGHRS, CDR2 YFSETQ. The CDR3 region has the DNA TGCGCCAGCAGGAACAGGGGCTACGAGCAGTACTTC. Translating it yields CASRNRGYEQYF.

The chain uses TRBV6-6 and TRBJ2-7, with D maybe TRBD1 (5 bases). V lost 6 bases to trimming and J lost 1 base, with 13 bases between them. The CDR3 loop spans 14 amino acids. Germline CDR1 and CDR2: MNHNY and SVGAGI (reference sequence). CDR3 sequence: CASSHRSKSYEQYF. DNA for the CDR3: TGTGCCAGCAGCCACAGGAGTAAGTCCTACGAGCAGTACTTC.

The chain couples TRBV27 to TRBJ2-3, with D perhaps TRBD1 or TRBD2 (5 bases each). V dropped 2 bases and J dropped 6 bases, with 18 bases sitting between them. The CDR3 contains 16 residues. Germline loops: CDR1 MNHEY, CDR2 SMNVEV (reference sequence). The chain's CDR3 is CASSLIGTAAKDTQYF. In DNA, the CDR3 is TGTGCCAGCAGTTTAATCGGGACGGCGGCAAAGGATACGCAGTATTTT.

The chain uses TRBV28 and TRBJ2-6; no reliable D call. There are 16 residues in the CDR3. The germline V gene encodes CDR1 MDHEN and CDR2 SYDVKM. V was cut by 3 bases and J by 1 base, with 10 bases left in between. The CDR3 spells CASSFQEVSGANVLTF. The CDR3 DNA reads as TGTGCCAGCAGTTTTCAAGAAGTTTCTGGGGCCAACGTCCTGACTTTC. Drawing the rest from reference TRBV28 and TRBJ2-6, the complete variable domain is DVKVTQSSRYLVKRTGEKVFLECVQDMDHENMFWYRQDPGLGLRLIYFSYDVKMKEKGDIPEGYSVSREKKERFSLILESASTNQTSMYLCASSFQEVSGANVLTFGAGSRLTVL.

This chain uses TRBV7-8 with TRBJ2-7; D gene ambiguous. Germline assignment: CDR1 SGHVS and CDR2 FQNEAQ. The CDR3 totals 14 residues. Trimming left V 5 bases short and J 0 bases short, with 11 bases between. The CDR3 coding sequence is TGTGCCAGCAGCCCAGGTAGCAACTCCTACGAGCAGTACTTC. Amino acids: CASSPGSNSYEQYF.

This clone was seen only once. The V gene is TRBV6-1, the J gene TRBJ2-3, with a possible D match to TRBD1 (7 bases). Trimming stripped 6 bases from V and 1 base from J, with 11 bases between. Germline CDR1 MNHNS, CDR2 SASEGT. This CDR3 comprises 14 residues. The CDR3 nucleotides read TGTGCCAGCAGCAGGGGGGTGGGCACAGATACGCAGTATTTT. This translates into CASSRGVGTDTQYF.

The genes are TRBV5-4 and TRBJ2-5; TRBD1 aligns across 9 bases. CDR1 SGHNT and CDR2 YYREEE come from the germline V gene (reference sequence). The junction had 4 bases not matched to a gene; V was cut back by 4 bases and J by 3 bases. CDR3 length: 14 amino acids. DNA for the CDR3: TGTGCCAGCAGCGCGGGACAGGGCGAAGAGACCCAGTACTTC. Translated, it gives CASSAGQGEETQYF. The whole variable domain, filled in from reference TRBV5-4 and TRBJ2-5, reads ETGVTQSPTHLIKTRGQQVTLRCSSQSGHNTVSWYQQALGQGPQFIFQYYREEENGRGNFPPRFSGLQFPNYSSELNVNALELDDSALYLCASSAGQGEETQYFGPGTRLLVL.

The chain joins TRBV10-3 to TRBJ1-4, with D tentatively TRBD1 (5 bases). V dropped 0 bases and J dropped 7 bases, with 12 bases sitting between them. Looked up from germline, CDR1 is ENHRY and CDR2 is SYGVKD. The CDR3 is made up of 15 amino acids. The CDR3 bases are TGTGCCATCAGTGAGTCGGGGGGAGTCCCTGAAAAACTGTTTTTT. Its translation: CAISESGGVPEKLFF.

The genes are TRBV12-5 and TRBJ2-2, with 7 bases aligning to TRBD1. Germline values: CDR1 LGHNT, CDR2 FRNRAP. The CDR3 is made up of 13 amino acids. The V segment lost 7 bases and the J segment 5 bases; nucleotides outside the gene matches: 4. In DNA, the CDR3 is TGTGCTAGTGCCAAGACAGGGACCGGGGAGCTGTTTTTT. The encoded protein is CASAKTGTGELFF.

Turning to this clone: This sample also contains other DNA sequences that code for the same CDR3. The chain joins TRBV5-1 to TRBJ2-1, with TRBD2 matching 15 bases. The CDR3 consists of 16 residues. J was trimmed by 4 bases and V by 3 bases; bases with no gene match: 2. Germline V CDR1 and CDR2: SGHRS, YFSETQ. Here the CDR3 reads CASSSGLAGGYNEQFF. The CDR3 DNA follows: TGCGCCAGCAGCTCCGGACTAGCGGGAGGGTACAATGAGCAGTTCTTC.

A single count supports this clone. V and J are TRBV7-3 and TRBJ2-7; tentative D call: TRBD2 (6 bases). The V gene lost 5 bases and the J gene lost 1 base, with 9 bases spanning the gap. This CDR3 has 13 amino acids. Germline CDR1 is SGHTA and CDR2 is FQGTGA. CDR3 DNA sequence: TGTGCCAGCAGCCCCGGGAGATCCTACGAGCAGTACTTC. It is translated as CASSPGRSYEQYF.

This sequence joins TRBV27 and TRBJ2-7, with 8 bases matching TRBD2. V gave up 6 bases and J gave up 7 bases; unmatched junction bases: 17. The CDR3 length is 16 residues. The germline CDR1 and CDR2 sequences are MNHEY and SMNVEV (reference sequence). Here the CDR3 reads CASSTYGGGALREQYF. Written as DNA, the CDR3 is TGTGCCAGCAGCACCTACGGGGGGGGAGCCCTTAGGGAGCAGTACTTC.

J is TRBJ2-5 and V is TRBV5-6; 7 bases are shared with TRBD2. CDR1 is SGHDT, CDR2 YYEEEE, per germline. The CDR3 covers 17 residues. Trimming at V came to 3 bases and at J to 4 bases, leaving 15 bases not matched to a gene. The chain's CDR3 is CASSSYSSGPSGETQYF. The CDR3 region has the DNA TGTGCCAGCAGCTCCTACTCTAGCGGTCCCTCGGGAGAGACCCAGTACTTC.

The gene calls are TRBV7-8 and TRBJ1-1; a weak D match, TRBD1 (5 bases). This CDR3 spans 15 amino acids. The V gene lost 3 bases and the J gene lost 0 bases, with 11 bases spanning the gap. Germline assignment: CDR1 SGHVS and CDR2 FQNEAQ. The CDR3 DNA sequence: TGTGCCAGCAGCTTCCAGGGTGCCATGAACACTGAAGCTTTCTTT. It specifies CASSFQGAMNTEAFF.

CDR3 residues: CASGSGQGAGEQFF. DNA of the CDR3: TGTGCTAGTGGTTCGGGACAGGGGGCTGGTGAGCAGTTCTTC. V and J are TRBV12-5 and TRBJ2-1; 12 bases line up with TRBD1. V dropped 4 bases and J dropped 9; count of bases not matched to a gene: 4. The CDR3 is made up of 14 amino acids. Germline loops: CDR1 LGHNT, CDR2 FRNRAP.

In regard to this clone: Other DNA sequences in this specimen translate into the identical CDR3. The chain joins TRBV5-1 to TRBJ2-5; D remains unclear. Germline values: CDR1 SGHRS, CDR2 YFSETQ. The CDR3 is made up of 12 amino acids. V was clipped by 4 bases and J by 0 bases, with 4 bases between them. Written as DNA, the CDR3 is TGCGCCAGCAGCCGGAACCAAGAGACCCAGTACTTC. This gives the protein CASSRNQETQYF.

The chain recombines TRBV11-2 with TRBJ2-7; unclear D gene. The V and J ends lost 5 bases and 9 bases respectively, with 17 bases between them. Germline V lookup: CDR1 SGHAT, CDR2 FQNNGV. CDR3 length: 13 amino acids. CDR3 in amino acids: CASSADTPGGQYF. The CDR3 bases are TGTGCCAGCAGCGCAGACACCCCCGGTGGGCAGTACTTC. Combining the CDR3 with reference TRBV11-2 and TRBJ2-7 gives the whole variable domain EAGVAQSPRYKIIEKRQSVAFWCNPISGHATLYWYQQILGQGPKLLIQFQNNGVVDDSQLPKDRFSAERLKGVDSTLKIQPAKLEDSAVYLCASSADTPGGQYFGPGTRLTVT.

J is TRBJ2-1 and V is TRBV6-1; a possible D gene is TRBD1 (6 bases). Germline assignment: CDR1 MNHNS and CDR2 SASEGT. The V gene lost 4 bases and the J gene lost 5 bases, with 9 bases spanning the gap. The CDR3 length is 13 residues. In DNA form, the CDR3 reads TGTGCCAGCAGTGGCCAGGGGAACAATGAGCAGTTCTTC. Protein product: CASSGQGNNEQFF.

The chain joins TRBV5-1 to TRBJ2-3; D is uncertain. This CDR3 is built from 11 residues. In germline, CDR1 is SGHRS, CDR2 YFSETQ. Trimming took 7 bases from V and 4 from J, leaving 7 bases between them. The CDR3 loop is CASQAADTQYF. CDR3 bases: TGCGCCAGCCAGGCTGCAGATACGCAGTATTTT.

The chain couples TRBV4-2 to TRBJ1-1; D ambiguous. The CDR3 consists of 16 residues. CDR1 is LGHNA and CDR2 is YNFKEQ in the germline V gene. V lost 0 bases and J 0 bases, leaving 11 bases between the germline ends. The CDR3 nucleotides are TGTGCCAGCAGCCAAGATCAGGCACAGCTGAACACTGAAGCTTTCTTT. As protein: CASSQDQAQLNTEAFF.

The chain recombines TRBV5-4 with TRBJ2-1; D remains ambiguous. Germline CDR1 and CDR2: SGHNT and YYREEE (reference sequence). V gave up 0 bases and J gave up 9 bases, with 10 bases separating them. This CDR3 region has 13 residues. CDR3 nucleotides: TGTGCCAGCAGCTTGGGCTTTGGATCTGAGCAGTTCTTC. Translating it yields CASSLGFGSEQFF.

The chain links TRBV10-3 to TRBJ2-5; TRBD2 agrees at 12 bases. CDR1 and CDR2 from the germline V gene are ENHRY and SYGVKD. The CDR3 length is 16 residues. V shed 0 bases and J 7 bases; nucleotides not matched to a gene: 6. Written as DNA, the CDR3 is TGTGCCATCAGTGAGTCGACTAGCGGGAGATTAGGGACCCAGTACTTC. This gives the protein CAISESTSGRLGTQYF.

The rearrangement joins TRBV4-2 to TRBJ2-7; no definite D call. The CDR3 consists of 15 residues. Per the germline V gene, CDR1 is LGHNA and CDR2 is YNFKEQ. Trimming took off 1 base at V and 7 bases at J, with 17 bases between the two ends. The CDR3 nucleotides are TGTGCCAGCAGCCAAGGGCTCCTGCCCTCGGAGGAGCAGTACTTC. Protein sequence: CASSQGLLPSEEQYF.

This chain links TRBV19 with TRBJ1-4, with 7 bases fitting TRBD1. V lost 9 bases to trimming and J lost 9 bases; unmatched junction nucleotides: 13. The CDR3 contains 14 residues. The V gene's germline CDR1 is LNHDA and CDR2 SQIVND (reference sequence). CDR3 nucleotide sequence: TGTGCCAGCACTCCGAGATTGGACAGGCAAAAACTGTTTTTT. This sequence encodes CASTPRLDRQKLFF.

The chain combines TRBV7-3 with TRBJ2-7, with 7 bases aligning to TRBD1. Trimming at V came to 1 base and at J to 1 base, leaving 4 bases not matched to a gene. The germline CDR1 and CDR2 sequences are SGHTA and FQGTGA. CDR3 size: 15 residues. The CDR3, as DNA: TGTGCCAGCAGCTTAAAACCGGACAGGTCCTACGAGCAGTACTTC. Translated, it gives CASSLKPDRSYEQYF.

The V call is TRBV4-3, the J call TRBJ2-3; D perhaps matches TRBD1 (5 bases). The V and J ends lost 3 bases and 6 bases respectively, with 16 bases between them. CDR1 LGHNA and CDR2 YSLEER come from the germline V gene. The CDR3 has 15 residues. CDR3 coding DNA: TGCGCCAGCAGCCACGGCCCAGGGATAGGGGATACGCAGTATTTT. Protein: CASSHGPGIGDTQYF.

The J gene is TRBJ2-2, the V gene TRBV10-3; a possible D gene is TRBD2 (6 bases). Germline assignment: CDR1 ENHRY and CDR2 SYGVKD. There are 14 residues in the CDR3. Trimming pared 4 bases from V and 5 bases from J, leaving 11 bases between. For the CDR3, the DNA is TGTGCCATCAGTGCCCTCGGGGGTACCGGGGAGCTGTTTTTT. Protein product: CAISALGGTGELFF.

This chain joins TRBV18 and TRBJ2-6; TRBD1 matches at 8 bases. This CDR3 is built from 18 residues. J lost 0 bases, V lost 4 bases, and 8 bases had no gene match. In germline, CDR1 is KGHSH, CDR2 LQKENI. CDR3 sequence (DNA): TGTGCCAGCTCACGCAAAGGACAGGGAGTCTCTGGGGCCAACGTCCTGACTTTC. Protein sequence: CASSRKGQGVSGANVLTF.